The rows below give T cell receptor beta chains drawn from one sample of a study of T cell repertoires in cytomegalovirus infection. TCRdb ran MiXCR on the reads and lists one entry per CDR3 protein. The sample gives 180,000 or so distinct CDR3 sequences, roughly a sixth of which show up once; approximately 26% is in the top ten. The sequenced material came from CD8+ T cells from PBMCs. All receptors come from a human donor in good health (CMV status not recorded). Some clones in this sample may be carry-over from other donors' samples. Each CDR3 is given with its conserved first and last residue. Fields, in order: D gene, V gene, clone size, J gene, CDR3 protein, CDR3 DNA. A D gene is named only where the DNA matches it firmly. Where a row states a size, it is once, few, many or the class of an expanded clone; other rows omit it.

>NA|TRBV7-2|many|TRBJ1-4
CASSLEVDRREKLFF
TGTGCCAGCAGCTTAGAAGTGGACAGACGGGAAAAACTGTTTTTT
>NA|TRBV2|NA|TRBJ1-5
CASSQNSNQPQHF
TGTGCCAGCAGTCAAAATAGCAATCAGCCCCAGCATTTT
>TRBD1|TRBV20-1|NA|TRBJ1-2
CSARDRGRDYGYTF
TGCAGTGCTAGGGACAGGGGCCGGGACTATGGCTACACCTTC
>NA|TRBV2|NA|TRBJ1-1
CASSDWGGNTEAFF
TGTGCCAGCAGTGATTGGGGAGGCAACACTGAAGCTTTCTTT
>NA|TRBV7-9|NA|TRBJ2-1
CASSLWPGEPYNEQFF
TGTGCCAGCAGCTTATGGCCGGGGGAACCCTACAATGAGCAGTTCTTC
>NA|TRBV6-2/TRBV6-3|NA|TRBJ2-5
CDSSYLSGIAETQYF
TGTGACAGCAGTTACCTTTCGGGAATCGCGGAGACCCAGTACTTC
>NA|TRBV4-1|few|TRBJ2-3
CASSQEDSVLADTQYF
TGCGCCAGCAGCCAAGAGGACAGCGTGCTAGCAGATACGCAGTATTTT
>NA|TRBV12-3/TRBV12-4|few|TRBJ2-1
CASSFIGDEQFF
TGTGCCAGCAGTTTTATAGGGGACGAGCAGTTCTTC
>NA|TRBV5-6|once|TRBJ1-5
CASSLGEKPQHF
TGTGCCAGCAGCTTAGGAGAGAAGCCCCAGCATTTT
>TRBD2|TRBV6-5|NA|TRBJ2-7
CASSYAIAGAAYEQYF
TGTGCCAGCAGTTACGCCATAGCGGGGGCAGCCTACGAGCAGTACTTC
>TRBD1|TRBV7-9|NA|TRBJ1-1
CASSWDSMNTEAFF
TGTGCCAGCAGCTGGGACAGCATGAACACTGAAGCTTTCTTT
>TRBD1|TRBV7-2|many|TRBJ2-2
CASSFAGRGLPDTGELFF
TGTGCCAGCAGCTTCGCTGGCAGGGGGCTGCCGGACACCGGGGAGCTGTTTTTT
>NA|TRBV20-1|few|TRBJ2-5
CSARDLGDSRETQYF
TGCAGTGCTAGAGATCTCGGAGACAGCAGGGAGACCCAGTACTTC
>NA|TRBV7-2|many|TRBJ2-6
CASSLAGVSGANVLTF
TGTGCCAGCAGCTTAGCGGGTGTCTCTGGGGCCAACGTCCTGACTTTC
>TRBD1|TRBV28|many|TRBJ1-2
CASSLNRGLGYTF
TGTGCCAGCAGTTTAAACAGGGGTCTTGGCTACACCTTC
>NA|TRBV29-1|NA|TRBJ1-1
CSVLRGVDTEAFF
TGCAGCGTTCTCAGGGGTGTGGACACTGAAGCTTTCTTT
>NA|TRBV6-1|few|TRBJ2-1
CASSPPPGRGAYNEQFF
TGTGCCAGCAGCCCCCCCCCGGGCAGGGGCGCTTACAATGAGCAGTTCTTC
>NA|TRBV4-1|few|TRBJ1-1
CASSLLDSKVSGTEAFF
TGCGCCAGCAGCCTTTTGGACAGTAAAGTATCTGGGACTGAAGCTTTCTTT
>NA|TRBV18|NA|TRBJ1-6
CASSERVYSPLHF
TGTGCCAGCTCGGAGAGAGTTTATTCACCCCTCCACTTT
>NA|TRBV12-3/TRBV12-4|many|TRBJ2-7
CASSFVNGYEQYF
TGTGCCAGCAGTTTCGTTAATGGGTACGAGCAGTACTTC
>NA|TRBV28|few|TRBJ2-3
CASSRLITVTDTQYF
TGTGCCAGCAGTCGACTTATTACGGTGACAGATACGCAGTATTTT
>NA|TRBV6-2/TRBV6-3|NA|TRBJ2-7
CASSYATSPPYEQYF
TGTGCCAGCAGTTACGCCACCTCCCCACCCTACGAGCAGTACTTC
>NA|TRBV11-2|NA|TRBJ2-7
CASSLIDFMVDEQYF
TGTGCCAGCAGCCTGATCGACTTTATGGTGGACGAGCAGTACTTC
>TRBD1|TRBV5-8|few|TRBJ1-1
CASSWDGTVSNTEAFF
TGTGCCAGCAGCTGGGATGGGACAGTCTCGAACACTGAAGCTTTCTTT
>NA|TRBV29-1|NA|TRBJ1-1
CSVEEARPEAFF
TGCAGCGTTGAAGAAGCCCGGCCTGAAGCTTTCTTT
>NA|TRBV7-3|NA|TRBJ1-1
CASSLSGYTEAFF
TGTGCCAGCAGCTTATCCGGCTACACTGAAGCTTTCTTT
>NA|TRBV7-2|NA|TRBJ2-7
CASSLGNSPGEQYF
TGTGCCAGCAGCTTAGGTAATAGCCCCGGGGAGCAGTACTTC
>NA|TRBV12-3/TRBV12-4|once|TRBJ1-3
CASSLGTSF
TGTGCCAGCAGCCTTGGGACTAGCTTT
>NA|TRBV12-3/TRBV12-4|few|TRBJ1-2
CASSLSYRTYGYTF
TGTGCCAGCAGTTTATCCTACAGAACCTATGGCTACACCTTC
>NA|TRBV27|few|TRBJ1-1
CASSRGQGTEAFF
TGTGCCAGCAGTCGGGGGCAAGGGACTGAAGCTTTCTTT
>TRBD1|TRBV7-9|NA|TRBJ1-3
CASSLARQGVSGNTIYF
TGTGCCAGCAGCTTAGCGCGACAGGGGGTTTCTGGAAACACCATATATTTT
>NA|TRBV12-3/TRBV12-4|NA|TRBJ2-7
CASSFSHPGRGLYEQYF
TGTGCCAGCAGTTTCTCCCACCCCGGCAGGGGACTCTACGAGCAGTACTTC
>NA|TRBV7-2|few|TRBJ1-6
CASTAASSYNSPLHF
TGTGCCAGCACCGCGGCGAGCTCCTATAATTCACCCCTCCACTTT
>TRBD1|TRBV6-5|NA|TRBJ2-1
CASLAAGTGTYNEQFF
TGTGCCAGCCTTGCTGCGGGGACAGGCACCTACAATGAGCAGTTCTTC
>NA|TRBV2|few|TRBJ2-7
CASSEGQDILYDRYF
TGTGCCAGCAGTGAAGGACAGGACATACTCTACGATCGGTACTTC
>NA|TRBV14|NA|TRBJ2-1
CASSQAWSSYNEQFF
TGTGCCAGCAGCCAAGCCTGGAGCTCCTACAATGAGCAGTTCTTC
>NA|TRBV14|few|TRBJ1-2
CASSQVYPTNYGYTF
TGTGCCAGCAGCCAAGTCTACCCAACTAACTATGGCTACACCTTC
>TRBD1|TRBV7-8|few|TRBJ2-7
CASSLVGQGTHEQYF
TGTGCCAGCAGCTTAGTGGGACAGGGTACCCACGAGCAGTACTTC
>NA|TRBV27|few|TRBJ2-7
CASSLYGRTYEQYF
TGTGCCAGCAGTTTATACGGCAGGACCTACGAGCAGTACTTC
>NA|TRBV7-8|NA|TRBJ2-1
CASSQYGRGGNEQFF
TGTGCCAGCAGCCAGTATGGCAGGGGAGGCAATGAGCAGTTCTTC
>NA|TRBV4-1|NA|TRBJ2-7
CASSPDPGSMAYEQYF
TGCGCCAGCAGCCCCGACCCCGGGTCCATGGCCTACGAGCAGTACTTC
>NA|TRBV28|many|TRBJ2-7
CASSFPTGHSENYEQYF
TGTGCCAGCAGTTTCCCAACGGGACACTCAGAGAACTACGAGCAGTACTTC
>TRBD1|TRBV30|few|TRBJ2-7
CASDRDRVNMRAREQYF
TGTGCCAGCGACCGGGACAGGGTCAACATGCGGGCTCGCGAGCAGTACTTC